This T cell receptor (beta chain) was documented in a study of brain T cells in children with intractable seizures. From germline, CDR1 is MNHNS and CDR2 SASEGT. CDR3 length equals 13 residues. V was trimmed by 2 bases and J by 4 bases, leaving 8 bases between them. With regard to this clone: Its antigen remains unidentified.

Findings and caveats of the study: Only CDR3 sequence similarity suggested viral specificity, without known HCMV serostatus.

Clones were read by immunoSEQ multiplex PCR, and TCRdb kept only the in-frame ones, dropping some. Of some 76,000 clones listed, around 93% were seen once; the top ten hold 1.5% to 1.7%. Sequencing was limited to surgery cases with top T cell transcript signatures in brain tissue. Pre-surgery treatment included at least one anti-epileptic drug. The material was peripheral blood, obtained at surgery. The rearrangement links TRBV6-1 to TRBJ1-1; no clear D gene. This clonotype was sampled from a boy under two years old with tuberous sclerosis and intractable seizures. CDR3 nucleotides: TGTGCCAGCAGTGAATCTCGGGGCACTGAAGCTTTCTTT. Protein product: CASSESRGTEAFF.